This T cell receptor beta chain was identified in a study of graft-versus-host responses after intestinal transplantation. Study details: All recipients got anti-thymocyte globulin induction, then tacrolimus and steroids for approximately 3 years.

Germline V gene sequence: CDR1 MNHEY, CDR2 SMNVEV (reference sequence). This CDR3 spans 15 amino acids. The V gene lost 2 bases and the J gene lost 2 bases, with 13 bases spanning the gap. The count of this clone is one. The table came from immunoSEQ multiplex PCR; TCRdb's copy has only in-frame clones and leaves some out. The sample lists about 14,000 clones; approximately 96% were seen once. This specimen consisted of PBMCs, obtained 9 days after transplant. The genes are TRBV27 and TRBJ2-7; D ambiguous. This receptor was taken from a human patient who received an intestinal transplant, so some T cells may come from the graft donor. The CDR3 DNA follows: TGTGCCAGCAGTTTACGGTCGCCAGGACCCTACGAGCAGTACTTC. Its protein product is CASSLRSPGPYEQYF.